Presented here are 29 T cell receptor beta chains from one specimen sequenced in a study of blood T cell repertoires in COVID-19. Clones were read by immunoSEQ multiplex PCR, and TCRdb kept only the in-frame ones, dropping some. The data hold around 450,000 clones, with about 90% observed a single time. The source material was PBMCs or T cells enriched from blood (not recorded which). The receptors shown here come from a man between 18 and 29 years old who had recovered from COVID-19.

This rearrangement joins TRBV7-9 to TRBJ1-4; unclear D gene. Trimming took 1 base from V and 5 from J, leaving 11 bases between them. The V gene's germline CDR1 is SEHNR and CDR2 FQNEAQ (reference sequence). The CDR3 covers 15 residues. CDR3 coding DNA: TGTGCCAGCAGCTTAGGGACTTCTCAAAATGAAAAACTGTTTTTT. Protein: CASSLGTSQNEKLFF.

V and J are TRBV15 and TRBJ2-7; possible D gene TRBD2, 5 bases. The CDR3 consists of 14 residues. The ends were cut back, 1 base at V and 3 bases at J, with 10 bases in the middle. Germline V CDR1 and CDR2: LNHNV, YYDKDF (reference sequence). CDR3 sequence reads: CATSRAAANYEQYF. The CDR3 bases are TGTGCCACCAGCAGAGCAGCGGCAAACTACGAGCAGTACTTC.

Only a few counts were recorded for this clone. V is TRBV10-3 and J is TRBJ2-3; the match to TRBD2 covers 9 bases. The CDR3 is 16 residues long. From germline, CDR1 is ENHRY and CDR2 SYGVKD. The V and J ends lost 4 bases and 0 bases, in that order; junction bases with no gene match: 5. The CDR3 nucleotides are TGTGCCATCAGTGGGGCTAGCGGGACTAGCACAGATACGCAGTATTTT. Encoded protein: CAISGASGTSTDTQYF.

The chain uses TRBV5-6 and TRBJ1-2; 7 bases match TRBD1. Per germline, CDR1 SGHDT and CDR2 YYEEEE. Losses at the gene ends were 4 bases for V and 4 bases for J; bases not matched to a gene: 10. This CDR3 comprises 15 residues. CDR3 bases: TGTGCCAGCAGCCGGACGACAGGGTTCGGCTATGGCTACACCTTC. Amino acids: CASSRTTGFGYGYTF.

The J gene is TRBJ2-3, the V gene TRBV6-5; possibly TRBD1 for D (6 bases). Between the trimmed V and J ends, which lost 5 bases and 2 bases, there was a span of 14 bases. The V gene's germline CDR1 is MNHEY and CDR2 SVGAGI. The CDR3 runs 15 residues. CDR3 in DNA: TGTGCCAGCAGTCCAGGGCAGGGGCACACAGATACGCAGTATTTT. Translated: CASSPGQGHTDTQYF.

The table lists this clone with a count of one. The chain's CDR3 is CASSFRGHHVAFF. CDR3 nucleotide sequence: TGTGCCAGCAGCTTTCGGGGACATCATGTGGCTTTCTTT. The chain recombines TRBV5-4 with TRBJ1-1; TRBD1 might be the D (6 bases). This CDR3 contains 13 residues. The V and J ends lost 2 bases and 11 bases respectively, with 16 bases between them. Germline CDR1 is SGHNT and CDR2 is YYREEE (reference sequence).

The chain recombines TRBV27 with TRBJ1-6; 7 bases map to TRBD1. This CDR3 contains 14 residues. Germline-derived CDR1 and CDR2 are MNHEY and SMNVEV (reference sequence). V was pared by 1 base and J by 10 bases, with 4 bases of the junction left unmatched. CDR3 in DNA: TGTGCCAGCAGTTTATACGGGGGACAGTCACCCCTCCACTTT. Encoded protein: CASSLYGGQSPLHF.

The rearrangement links TRBV5-8 to TRBJ1-3; D is perhaps TRBD1 (5 bases). In germline, CDR1 is SGHTS, CDR2 YDEGEE. V was shortened by 4 bases and J by 4 bases, with 12 bases between the two germline ends. The CDR3 extends over 14 amino acids. CDR3 nucleotides: TGTGCCAGCAGCCTTCGGACAAACGGAAACACCATATATTTT. Translation gives CASSLRTNGNTIYF.

The rearrangement uses TRBV3-1 (or the pseudogene TRBV3-2) and TRBJ2-6, with 7 bases fitting TRBD1. This CDR3 spans 15 amino acids. The V gene end was trimmed by 1 base and the J gene end by 15 bases; junction bases not matched to a gene: 12. Germline loops: CDR1 LGHDT, CDR2 YNNKEL (reference sequence). The CDR3 DNA is TGTGCCAGCAGCCAAGGCTACAGGGGTTTACATCCCCTGACTTTC. Translating it yields CASSQGYRGLHPLTF.

The gene calls are TRBV28 and TRBJ2-7, with D possibly TRBD2 on 5 matching bases. Per the germline V gene, CDR1 is MDHEN and CDR2 is SYDVKM. CDR3 length: 12 residues. Trimming pared 3 bases from V and 6 bases from J, leaving 9 bases between. This CDR3 is CASSLAGGEQYF. The CDR3 DNA sequence: TGTGCCAGCAGTTTGGCGGGCGGCGAGCAGTACTTC.

The chain has TRBV7-9 and TRBJ2-6; perhaps TRBD1 as D (6 bases). V lost 5 bases, J lost 2 bases, and 10 bases lay in between. CDR3 size: 15 residues. Per germline, CDR1 SEHNR and CDR2 FQNEAQ (reference sequence). CDR3 DNA sequence: TGTGCCAGCAGCGCAGGGGCAGCTGGGGCCAACGTCCTGACTTTC. Translation: CASSAGAAGANVLTF.

The chain combines TRBV19 with TRBJ2-7; 7 nucleotides match TRBD1. Per the germline V gene, CDR1 is LNHDA and CDR2 is SQIVND (reference sequence). This CDR3 contains 15 residues. V was clipped by 4 bases and J by 2 bases; unmatched bases: 8. The CDR3 coding sequence is TGTGCCAGTAGTAACGTTTTGGACAGGCCCTACGAGCAGTACTTC. Translating gives CASSNVLDRPYEQYF.

The V call is TRBV7-9, the J call TRBJ1-1; 9 bases map to TRBD1. The CDR3 covers 15 residues. Germline V gene sequence: CDR1 SEHNR, CDR2 FQNEAQ (reference sequence). Trimming cost V 5 bases and J 1 base; bases outside gene matches: 5. This chain's CDR3 is CASSKTGGPNTEAFF. CDR3 DNA: TGTGCCAGCAGCAAGACAGGGGGACCGAACACTGAAGCTTTCTTT.

CDR3 in DNA: TGTGCCAGCAGCTTACCAGGGCAGGGCTCACCCCTCCACTTT. This codes for CASSLPGQGSPLHF. The chain recombines TRBV7-9 with TRBJ1-6; TRBD1 is a possible D gene (5 bases). The CDR3 has 14 amino acids. The germline V gene has CDR1 SEHNR and CDR2 FQNEAQ (reference sequence). V shed 2 bases and J shed 10 bases, with 12 bases lying between them.

This chain joins TRBV7-2 and TRBJ2-7; 8 bases map to TRBD2. V lost 5 bases to trimming and J lost 1 base; unmatched junction nucleotides: 16. This CDR3 is 18 amino acids long. Germline V lookup: CDR1 SGHTA, CDR2 FQGNSA. This chain's CDR3 is CASSPRGAGGAKSYEQYF. The DNA for the CDR3 is TGTGCCAGCAGCCCCCGGGGGGCCGGGGGGGCGAAATCCTACGAGCAGTACTTC.

J is TRBJ1-1 and V is TRBV19, with D possibly matching TRBD1 (6 bases). Trimming took 6 bases from V and 4 from J, leaving 12 bases between them. The CDR3 loop spans 13 amino acids. Per germline, CDR1 LNHDA and CDR2 SQIVND (reference sequence). CDR3 loop: CASSSQGPTEAFF. The DNA of the CDR3 is TGTGCCAGTAGCAGCCAGGGGCCCACTGAAGCTTTCTTT.

Note on this clone: This CDR3 is also generated by other DNA sequences in the sample. This rearrangement joins TRBV20-1 to TRBJ2-1; unclear D gene. V lost 5 bases and J lost 6, with 5 bases in between. The CDR3 length is 10 residues. In germline, CDR1 is DFQATT, CDR2 SNEGSKA (reference sequence). The CDR3 loop is CSASLNEQFF. CDR3 in DNA: TGCAGTGCTTCACTCAATGAGCAGTTCTTC.

As DNA, the CDR3 is TGTGCCAGCAGTCCCGCGGGGCAGGGGGCGTGCGAGCAGTACTTC. Translating it yields CASSPAGQGACEQYF. This chain connects TRBV21-1 to TRBJ2-7; TRBD1 is the table's D call, not checked against the DNA. TRBV21-1 counts as a pseudogene. The CDR3 is 15 residues long.

This clone was found once. J is TRBJ2-1 and V is TRBV7-9; 15 bases align to TRBD2. Trimming cost V 4 bases and J 10 bases; bases outside gene matches: 5. The germline V gene has CDR1 SEHNR and CDR2 FQNEAQ (reference sequence). The CDR3 has 15 amino acids. Here the CDR3 DNA reads TGTGCCAGCAGCTCGGGACTAGCGGGAGGTTCGGAGCAGTTCTTC. The encoded protein is CASSSGLAGGSEQFF.

The V and J genes are TRBV13 and TRBJ1-3; D possibly corresponds to TRBD1 (5 bases). From germline, CDR1 is PRHDT and CDR2 FYEKMQ (reference sequence). Between the trimmed V and J ends, which lost 3 bases and 0 bases, there was a span of 9 bases. The CDR3 is 15 amino acids. The CDR3 loop is CASSFRDSSGNTIYF. The CDR3 coding sequence is TGTGCCAGCAGCTTCAGGGACTCCTCTGGAAACACCATATATTTT.

This chain uses TRBV7-9 with TRBJ1-1; TRBD1 agrees at 9 bases. CDR1 SEHNR and CDR2 FQNEAQ come from the germline V gene (reference sequence). There are 14 residues in the CDR3. V shed 5 bases and J 3 bases; nucleotides not matched to a gene: 4. DNA for the CDR3: TGTGCCAGCAGCGGGGACAGGGCGGACACTGAAGCTTTCTTT. Its protein product is CASSGDRADTEAFF.

The chain uses TRBV7-2 and TRBJ2-7, with a possible D match to TRBD2 (6 bases). This CDR3 comprises 13 residues. V lost 1 base to trimming and J lost 5 bases, with 9 bases between them. Looked up from germline, CDR1 is SGHTA and CDR2 is FQGNSA. CDR3 sequence reads: CASSLGGTHEQYF. CDR3 nucleotide sequence: TGTGCCAGCAGCTTAGGCGGGACCCACGAGCAGTACTTC.

This chain connects TRBV19 to TRBJ1-1; TRBD1 is a possible D gene (6 bases). V lost 4 bases, J lost 4 bases, and 13 bases lay in between. CDR3 size: 14 residues. Germline CDR1 and CDR2: LNHDA and SQIVND (reference sequence). This CDR3 is CASSTDSYSTEAFF. Here the CDR3 DNA reads TGTGCCAGTAGTACGGACAGTTATTCCACTGAAGCTTTCTTT.

The chain joins TRBV6-1 to TRBJ1-6, with D unclear. Trimming left V 4 bases short and J 0 bases short, with 10 bases between. Germline loops: CDR1 MNHNS, CDR2 SASEGT. The CDR3 spans 16 residues. CDR3 protein: CASSVTESSYNSPLHF. As DNA, the CDR3 is TGTGCCAGCAGTGTGACGGAGAGCTCCTATAATTCACCCCTCCACTTT.

This clone was seen more than once but under ten times. The chain recombines TRBV11-2 with TRBJ1-5, with D possibly TRBD1 on 6 matching bases. The CDR3 loop spans 15 amino acids. V gave up 5 bases and J gave up 5 bases, with 16 bases separating them. CDR1 is SGHAT and CDR2 is FQNNGV in the germline V gene. The CDR3 DNA reads TGTGCCAGCAGCCGCAACCGGGACAAGCATCAGCCCCAGCATTTT. Translating it yields CASSRNRDKHQPQHF.

This chain uses TRBV5-1 with TRBJ2-5; D may be TRBD1 (6 bases). The CDR3 covers 13 residues. The germline gives CDR1 SGHRS, CDR2 YFSETQ. The germline V and J ends were trimmed by 1 base and 3 bases, with 7 bases remaining between them. The CDR3 here is CASSLTGKETQYF. The CDR3 DNA reads as TGCGCCAGCAGCTTGACAGGGAAAGAGACCCAGTACTTC.

This clone has just one count. The rearrangement uses TRBV5-8 and TRBJ1-3; maybe TRBD1 (6 bases). CDR3 length: 16 amino acids. Germline V gene sequence: CDR1 SGHTS, CDR2 YDEGEE. V was clipped by 4 bases and J by 0 bases, with 14 bases between them. The CDR3 protein is CASSRYRDFSGNTIYF. The CDR3 bases are TGTGCCAGCAGCAGATACAGGGATTTCTCTGGAAACACCATATATTTT.

V usage is TRBV13 and J usage is TRBJ1-4; D unresolved. CDR1 and CDR2 from the germline V gene are PRHDT and FYEKMQ (reference sequence). The CDR3 sequence is 14 residues long. The V end was cut by 6 bases, the J end by 2 bases, with 10 bases between. This chain's CDR3 is CASRRGTTNEKLFF. The CDR3 DNA follows: TGTGCCAGCAGACGGGGTACCACTAATGAAAAACTGTTTTTT.

The CDR3 protein is CASSNWDRPNSPLHF. The CDR3 region has the DNA TGTGCCAGTAGTAATTGGGACAGGCCAAATTCACCCCTCCACTTT. The chain has TRBV19 and TRBJ1-6; 8 positions agree with TRBD1. Germline CDR1 reads LNHDA; CDR2 reads SQIVND (reference sequence). J was trimmed by 7 bases and V by 4 bases; bases with no gene match: 6. The CDR3 sequence is 15 residues long.